This T cell receptor (beta chain) was recorded in a study of blood T cell repertoires in COVID-19 (TCRdb year 2020). Context from the whole study: The collaborator samples originated in the United States, Italy and Spain and spanned the acute and convalescent phases of COVID-19. The material from the prospective study consisted of cDNA or gDNA derived from T cells, B-cell-depleted T cells, or PBMCs. The dataset comprised deeply sampled blood TCRbeta repertoires from subjects exposed to, actively infected with, or recovered from COVID-19. The repertoires were released in a freely available public database meant as a resource for research on the immune response to SARS-CoV-2. The samples were drawn from the first 160 participants of the ongoing ImmuneRACE study and from about 1,200 subjects provided by 6 global collaborators. The sample metadata nearly always contained a de-identified subject ID, COVID-19 status, age in years and sex. Where HLA class I and class II types were available, the types were taken from metadata supplied by the sample provider, not from assay-based typing. General study outcomes and caveats: How much clinical and demographic metadata was included differed by source and by participant, and the metadata was provided uncurated.

On this clone: It lacks a known antigen. No base quality information exists; no much larger clone differs at one position.

The germline V gene specifies SGDLS as CDR1 and YYNGEE as CDR2. The CDR3 has 13 amino acids, counting the end cysteine and phenylalanine. The CDR3 DNA has 39 bases and is translated from base 1. V was cut back by 0 bases and J by 6 bases, leaving a gap of 6 bases between them. Collaborating institutions collected whole blood in K2EDTA tubes following their own protocols. For TCRbeta analysis, collaborators shipped samples as frozen whole blood, isolated PBMCs, or DNA extracted from either of those sample types. The immunoSEQ Assay, a bias-controlled multiplex PCR, was used to amplify TCRbeta CDR3 regions from genomic DNA. For the original study's pipeline: The number of nucleated cells in each sample was estimated by amplification of reference gene primers within the assay. To quantify the absolute abundance of each unique TCRbeta CDR3 rearrangement, sequence reads were collapsed and filtered. For each sample, productive Simpson clonality was calculated as the square root of Simpson's diversity index over productive rearrangements. TCRdb obtained this table from immuneACCESS and retained in-frame rearrangements with V and J assigned. These tables miss some clones; where compared with another copy, unresolved V genes account for less than half of the shortfall, and the remainder is unexplained. V, J and clone size reflect that table, while D and trimming were determined from the DNA. The table for this sample lists over 55,000 clones; less than 90% of them were counted only once. Roughly 9.2% of the sample lies in the top ten.

The specimen was peripheral blood. The chain couples TRBV9 to TRBJ1-4, with the D gene call left open. The sequence derives from a man between 45 and 60 years old with active COVID-19. In nucleotide form, the sequence is TGTGCCAGCAGCGTAGGGGCCCATGAAAAACTGTTTTTT. Translated, it gives CASSVGAHEKLFF.